These 5 T cell receptor beta chains came from one sample sequenced in a study of radiation and T cells in renal cell carcinoma. Clones were read by immunoSEQ multiplex PCR, and TCRdb kept only the in-frame ones, dropping some. This table has 25,000 to 40,000 clones, around 85% appearing once. Described time point: blood 4 weeks post-SBRT, at nephrectomy. The sample's treatment: 15 Gy SBRT to primary tumor, nephrectomy 4 weeks later. Material: blood, obtained from a patient whose treatment included radiotherapy and nephrectomy. The receptors shown here come from a man in his 60s with renal cell carcinoma.

This clone occurred a few times. The J gene is TRBJ1-1, the V gene TRBV7-9; perhaps TRBD1 as D (6 bases). The CDR3 totals 13 residues. Trimming pared 0 bases from V and 11 bases from J, leaving 13 bases between. Germline assignment: CDR1 SEHNR and CDR2 FQNEAQ (reference sequence). CDR3 region: CASSLAVNRDAFF. The CDR3 DNA sequence: TGTGCCAGCAGCTTAGCGGTGAACAGGGACGCTTTCTTT.

The gene calls are TRBV7-8 and TRBJ1-1; D is ambiguous. CDR1 is SGHVS, CDR2 FQNEAQ, per germline. The CDR3 is 15 amino acids. Trimming removed 3 bases from V and 8 bases from J, with 19 bases in between. For the CDR3, the DNA is TGTGCCAGCAGCTTTTGGTCCTCAGGTCCCTCCGAAGCTTTCTTT. It encodes CASSFWSSGPSEAFF. Using reference TRBV7-8 and TRBJ1-1 for the parts outside the CDR3, the full variable domain is GAGVSQSPRYKVAKRGQDVALRCDPISGHVSLFWYQQALGQGPEFLTYFQNEAQLDKSGLPSDRFFAERPEGSVSTLKIQRTQQEDSAVYLCASSFWSSGPSEAFFGQGTRLTVV.

V is TRBV2 and J is TRBJ2-7; D not resolved. The germline gives CDR1 SNHLY, CDR2 FYNNEI. Trimming stripped 5 bases from V and 3 bases from J, with 5 bases between. This CDR3 is 11 amino acids long. The CDR3 loop is CASSKIYEQYF. The CDR3 DNA reads TGTGCCAGCAGTAAGATCTACGAGCAGTACTTC.

The gene calls are TRBV6-1 and TRBJ1-3; TRBD1 is a possible D gene (6 bases). The germline V gene encodes CDR1 MNHNS and CDR2 SASEGT. The V gene lost 5 bases and the J gene lost 3 bases, with 14 bases spanning the gap. The CDR3 contains 15 residues. For the CDR3, the DNA is TGTGCCAGCAGTATTACAGGGTTAGGTGGAAACACCATATATTTT. This codes for CASSITGLGGNTIYF.

The gene calls are TRBV6-9 and TRBJ1-3, with 8 bases lining up with TRBD1. The CDR3 covers 14 residues. Trimming took 6 bases from V and 2 from J; bases not matched to a gene: 3. Germline V gene lookup returns CDR1 MNHGY and CDR2 SVAAGI. This CDR3 reads CASRARGPGNTIYF. The CDR3, as DNA: TGTGCCAGCAGGGCCAGGGGGCCTGGAAACACCATATATTTT.